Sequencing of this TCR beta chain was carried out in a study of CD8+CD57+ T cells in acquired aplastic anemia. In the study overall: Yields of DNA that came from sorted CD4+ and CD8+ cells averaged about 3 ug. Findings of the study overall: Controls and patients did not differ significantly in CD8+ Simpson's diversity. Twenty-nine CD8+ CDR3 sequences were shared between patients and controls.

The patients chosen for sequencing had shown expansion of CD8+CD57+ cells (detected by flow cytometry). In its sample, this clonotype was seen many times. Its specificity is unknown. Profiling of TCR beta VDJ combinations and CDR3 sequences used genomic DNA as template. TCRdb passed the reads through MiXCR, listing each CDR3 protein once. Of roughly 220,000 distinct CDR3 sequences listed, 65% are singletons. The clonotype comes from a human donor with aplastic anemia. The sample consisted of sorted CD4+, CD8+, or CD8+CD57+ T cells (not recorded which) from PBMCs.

The CDR3 DNA reads as TGTGCCACCAGTCTTCATACACAAACTCACTCGAACACCGGGGAGCTGTTTTTT. Its translation is CATSLHTQTHSNTGELFF. The gene calls are TRBV24-1 and TRBJ2-2; no definite D call. Germline V CDR1 and CDR2: KGHDR, SFDVKD. CDR3 size: 18 residues. Trimming removed 6 bases from V and 0 bases from J, with 19 bases in between.